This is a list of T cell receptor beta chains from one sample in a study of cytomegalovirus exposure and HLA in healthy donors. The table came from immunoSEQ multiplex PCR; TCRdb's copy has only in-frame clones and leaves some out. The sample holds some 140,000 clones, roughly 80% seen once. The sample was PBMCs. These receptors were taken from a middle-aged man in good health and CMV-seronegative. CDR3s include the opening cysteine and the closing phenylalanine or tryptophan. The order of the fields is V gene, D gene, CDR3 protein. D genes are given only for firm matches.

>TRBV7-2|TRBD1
CASSLEGSGGQPQHF
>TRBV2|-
CASGGSGSYEQYF
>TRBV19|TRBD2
CASSTVGGETQYF
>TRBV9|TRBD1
CASSVGTGTGVPNTEAFF
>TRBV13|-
CASSGRTDTQYF
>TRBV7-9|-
CASSLGSGSETQYF
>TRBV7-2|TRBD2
CASSRTVAGTPYEQYF
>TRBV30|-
CAWSAGGNTEAFF
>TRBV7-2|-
CASSLFVNSFSDTQYF
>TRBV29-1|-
CSVEDPGGATEAFF
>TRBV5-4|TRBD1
CASSLGDRGYEQYF
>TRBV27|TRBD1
CASSLTGGRNQPQHF